The T cell receptor (beta chain) described here comes from a study of cytomegalovirus exposure and HLA in healthy donors. Profiling relied on immunoSEQ multiplex PCR, and the TCRdb table lists in-frame clones only, not all of them. Found here are 220,000 or so clones, around 86% of them singletons; the top ten hold roughly 2%. The sequence derives from a woman aged 18-30 years in good health and CMV-seropositive. The sequenced sample consisted of PBMCs.

The CDR3 DNA reads TGCGCCAGCAGCTTGTCCGGGTTAGAGACCCAGTACTTC. Protein sequence: CASSLSGLETQYF. This sequence joins TRBV5-1 and TRBJ2-5, with D uncertain. The CDR3 spans 13 residues. Germline V gives CDR1 SGHRS, CDR2 YFSETQ. Between the trimmed V and J ends, which lost 1 base and 4 bases, there was a span of 8 bases.